This T cell receptor beta chain comes out of a study of cytomegalovirus exposure and HLA in healthy donors. Whole-study results and caveats: Among the most significant clusters, several appeared linked to common viral pathogens in a later analysis. The authors later found TCR association rates varying by HLA locus, with DRB1 most and HLA-C fewest.

Use of 60 Vbeta and 13 Jbeta primers characterized the PCR. Repertoires were generated with immunoSEQ multiplex PCR, while TCRdb's copy carries only in-frame clones and drops some. The sample carries some 150,000 clones, roughly 80% recorded once. Turning to this clone: Its antigen is still unknown.

The CDR3 length is 15 residues. Deletions cut 1 base from V and 4 bases from J, with 14 bases between. CDR1 SGHDN and CDR2 FVKESK come from the germline V gene. The TCR sequence derives from a woman aged 18-30 years in good health and CMV-seronegative. The source material was PBMCs. The gene calls are TRBV14 and TRBJ2-7; D uncertain. The CDR3 is CASSQVSGHDYEQYF. The CDR3 nucleotides are TGTGCCAGCAGCCAAGTGAGTGGGCATGATTACGAGCAGTACTTC.